Below are 10 T cell receptor beta chains sequenced from a single sample in a study of identical twins. Each CDR3 protein is one row after TCRdb ran MiXCR on the 5' RACE reads. The sample yields 700,000 or so distinct CDR3 sequences, 8.6% seen once. This same sample was also taken into another study, of yellow fever vaccine responses in identical twins.

The sample taken for sequencing was PBMCs. These receptors originate from a woman aged 18-29 years in good health.

This clonotype appeared many times. This chain uses TRBV12-3 or TRBV12-4 with TRBJ2-5; TRBD1 matches 8 bases. The trim removed 3 bases at V and 4 bases at J, leaving 4 bases unmatched. The CDR3 is 14 amino acids. The DNA for the CDR3 is TGTGCCAGCAGTTTTACAGGGGGAGCAGAGACCCAGTACTTC. It specifies CASSFTGGAETQYF.

This clonotype was seen many times. The chain links TRBV29-1 to TRBJ2-1; D not resolved. CDR3 length equals 13 residues. V shed 0 bases and J shed 5 bases, with 8 bases lying between them. Germline V gene lookup returns CDR1 SQVTM and CDR2 ANQGSEA. CDR3 sequence: CSVEEHDDNEQFF. In DNA form, the CDR3 reads TGCAGCGTTGAAGAACATGATGACAATGAGCAGTTCTTC.

The J gene is TRBJ2-1, the V gene TRBV6-2 or TRBV6-3; TRBD1 is a possible D gene (6 bases). The CDR3 covers 14 residues. Germline assignment: CDR1 MNHEY and CDR2 SVGEGT. Trimming shortened V by 5 bases and J by 10 bases, and 18 bases separated the two germline ends. The CDR3 DNA is TGTGCCAGCAGTCCGACCCAGGGGATCCGGGAGCAGTTCTTC. Translating gives CASSPTQGIREQFF.

The J gene is TRBJ1-5, the V gene TRBV7-9, with D possibly matching TRBD1 (6 bases). Trimming left V 2 bases short and J 3 bases short, with 11 bases between. Germline V gene sequence: CDR1 SEHNR, CDR2 FQNEAQ (reference sequence). The CDR3 consists of 15 residues. CDR3 region: CASSLIQGFNQPQHF. For the CDR3, the DNA is TGTGCCAGCAGCTTAATCCAGGGGTTCAATCAGCCCCAGCATTTT.

In this sample, this clonotype turned up many times. This chain uses TRBV6-2 or TRBV6-3 with TRBJ2-1; no definite D call. The V end lost 5 bases, the J end lost 2 bases, and 4 bases lay between the germline ends. This CDR3 region has 12 residues. Germline lookup yields CDR1 MNHEY and CDR2 SVGEGT. CDR3 amino acids: CASSQPYNEQFF. CDR3 bases: TGTGCCAGCAGTCAACCCTACAATGAGCAGTTCTTC.

This clonotype was counted between two and nine times. This chain links TRBV28 with TRBJ2-7; D may be TRBD2 (5 bases). CDR1 and CDR2 (germline): MDHEN, SYDVKM. This CDR3 comprises 14 residues. V lost 3 bases and J 7 bases, leaving 16 bases between the germline ends. The CDR3 DNA sequence: TGTGCCAGCAGTTTCGTATTCACGGGGAAAGAGCAGTACTTC. This encodes CASSFVFTGKEQYF.

This chain uses TRBV5-1 with TRBJ2-5; 7 bases match TRBD1. The ends lost 0 bases at V and 5 bases at J; junction bases unmatched: 7. CDR3 length equals 15 residues. In germline, CDR1 is SGHRS, CDR2 YFSETQ. CDR3 sequence (DNA): TGCGCCAGCAGCTTGGGGGACAGATCCTGGGAGACCCAGTACTTC. It translates to CASSLGDRSWETQYF.

This clonotype was counted between two and nine times. The chain joins TRBV28 to TRBJ2-5; D gene unclear. The CDR3 extends over 14 amino acids. Between the trimmed V and J ends, which lost 7 bases and 0 bases, there was a span of 12 bases. Looked up from germline, CDR1 is MDHEN and CDR2 is SYDVKM. This CDR3 reads CASTGVRYQETQYF. CDR3 coding DNA: TGTGCCAGCACCGGCGTACGTTACCAAGAGACCCAGTACTTC. The full variable domain, rest sourced from reference TRBV28 and TRBJ2-5, is DVKVTQSSRYLVKRTGEKVFLECVQDMDHENMFWYRQDPGLGLRLIYFSYDVKMKEKGDIPEGYSVSREKKERFSLILESASTNQTSMYLCASTGVRYQETQYFGPGTRLLVL.

This clonotype was picked up many times. This CDR3 reads CASSSPESLARETQYF. CDR3 DNA sequence: TGTGCCAGCAGTTCTCCCGAGTCTTTAGCCCGAGAGACCCAGTACTTC. V is TRBV12-3 or TRBV12-4 and J is TRBJ2-5, with D hard to call. The length of the CDR3 is 16 residues. Between the trimmed V and J ends, which lost 4 bases and 4 bases, there was a span of 19 bases.

This clonotype occurred many times. The chain is built from TRBV7-9 and TRBJ2-4; TRBD1 is a possible D gene (5 bases). Germline V gives CDR1 SEHNR, CDR2 FQNEAQ (reference sequence). The V gene lost 5 bases and the J gene lost 1 base, with 12 bases spanning the gap. The length of the CDR3 is 15 residues. The CDR3 protein is CASSNPRDAKNIQYF. In DNA, the CDR3 is TGTGCCAGCAGCAACCCCAGGGATGCCAAAAACATTCAGTACTTC.